This TCR beta chain was profiled in a study of CD8 T cells in ankylosing spondylitis (dated by TCRdb to 2016 to 2017). Context from the whole study: The study profiled T cell receptor beta repertoires in healthy donors and ankylosing spondylitis patients to find disease-linked TCR variants. The full study cohort was made up of 25 to 30 ankylosing spondylitis patients and around 100 healthy donors. Peripheral blood was sampled, and synovial fluid was also collected from ankylosing spondylitis patients. What the study reported, not specific to this receptor: Blood from ankylosing spondylitis patients appeared to be characterized by a TCR beta motif made up of under 10 highly homologous amino acid variants. Some motif variants had previously been reported in the synovial fluid and blood of reactive arthritis patients, which suggests shared mechanisms of disease initiation. The disease-linked clones were reported to be significantly enriched in matched synovial fluid samples from ankylosing spondylitis patients. A CD8+ phenotype was shown by the disease-linked clones, which were found at relatively low frequencies in peripheral blood.

TCRdb lists the instrument as Illumina HiSeq 2500. Quantitative 5'-RACE with molecular barcodes was used to prepare TCR beta libraries. The paper's data handling went like this. Disease-linked TCR variants were identified with a new computational method built on a probabilistic model of VDJ rearrangement. The public reads were quality trimmed at Q25 with fastp and then assembled into clones with MiXCR by TCRdb, keeping productive beta chains. Each CDR3 protein appears once, grouped with its most common genes and DNA. The V and J calls shown here were made by TCRdb, not taken from the authors' results. This sample holds more than 500,000 distinct CDR3 sequences; roughly 5.2% were observed only once. The ten largest clonotypes hold roughly 3.5% of the sample. For this clonotype: It lacks a known antigen. No base quality information exists; no much larger clone differs at one position.

CDR1 SGHNT and CDR2 YENEEA are derived from the germline V gene. Trimming takes 5 bases from V and 1 base from J, and the germline ends sit 14 bases apart. The CDR3 runs 16 residues from the cysteine to the phenylalanine. This entry keeps only the CDR3 DNA: 48 bases, framed from base 1. The receptor was derived from a male donor with ankylosing spondylitis. The chain is assembled from TRBV11-3 and TRBJ2-2; the D gene cannot be resolved reliably. The sequenced sample was blood, either unsorted or a sorted T cell fraction (not recorded which). The CDR3 in this case is CASSPSWPRNTGELFF. DNA sequence: TGTGCCAGCAGCCCTAGTTGGCCAAGGAACACCGGGGAGCTGTTTTTT.